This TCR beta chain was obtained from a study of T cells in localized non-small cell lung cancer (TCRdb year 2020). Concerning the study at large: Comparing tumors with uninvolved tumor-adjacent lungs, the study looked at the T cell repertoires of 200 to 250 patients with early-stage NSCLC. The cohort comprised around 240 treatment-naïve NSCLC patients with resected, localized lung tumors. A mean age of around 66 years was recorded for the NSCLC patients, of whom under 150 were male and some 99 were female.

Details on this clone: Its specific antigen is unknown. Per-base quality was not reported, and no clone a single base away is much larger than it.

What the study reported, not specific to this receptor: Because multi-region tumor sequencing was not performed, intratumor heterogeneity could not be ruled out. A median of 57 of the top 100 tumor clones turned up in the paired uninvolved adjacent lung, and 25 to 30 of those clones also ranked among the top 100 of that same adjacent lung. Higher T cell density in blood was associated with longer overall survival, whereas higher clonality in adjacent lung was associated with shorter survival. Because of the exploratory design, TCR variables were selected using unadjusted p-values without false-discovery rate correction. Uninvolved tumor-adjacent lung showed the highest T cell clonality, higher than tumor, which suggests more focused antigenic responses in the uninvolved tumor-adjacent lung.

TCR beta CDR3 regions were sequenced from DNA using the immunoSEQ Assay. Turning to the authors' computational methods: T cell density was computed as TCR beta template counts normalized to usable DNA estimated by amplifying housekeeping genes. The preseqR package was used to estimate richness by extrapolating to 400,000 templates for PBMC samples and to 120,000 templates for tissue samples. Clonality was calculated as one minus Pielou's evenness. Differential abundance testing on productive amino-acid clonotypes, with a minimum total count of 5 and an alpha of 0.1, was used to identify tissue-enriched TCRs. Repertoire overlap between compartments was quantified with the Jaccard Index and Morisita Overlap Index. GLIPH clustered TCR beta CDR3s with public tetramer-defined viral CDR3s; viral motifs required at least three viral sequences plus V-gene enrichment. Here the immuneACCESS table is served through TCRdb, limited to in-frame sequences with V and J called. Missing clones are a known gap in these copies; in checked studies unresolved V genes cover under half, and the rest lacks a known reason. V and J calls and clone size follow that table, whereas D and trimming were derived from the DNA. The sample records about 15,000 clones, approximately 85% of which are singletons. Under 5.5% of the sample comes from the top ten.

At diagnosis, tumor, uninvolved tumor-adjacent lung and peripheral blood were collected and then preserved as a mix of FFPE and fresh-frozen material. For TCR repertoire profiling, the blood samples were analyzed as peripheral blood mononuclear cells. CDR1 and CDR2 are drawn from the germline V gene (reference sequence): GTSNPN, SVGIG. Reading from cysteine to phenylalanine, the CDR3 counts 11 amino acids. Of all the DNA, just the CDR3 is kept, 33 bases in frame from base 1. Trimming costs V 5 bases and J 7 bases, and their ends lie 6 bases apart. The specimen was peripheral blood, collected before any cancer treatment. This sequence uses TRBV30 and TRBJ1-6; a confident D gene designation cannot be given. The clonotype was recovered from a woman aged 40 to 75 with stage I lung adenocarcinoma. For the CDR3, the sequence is CAWGRNSPLHF. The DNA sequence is TGTGCCTGGGGACGGAATTCACCCCTCCACTTT. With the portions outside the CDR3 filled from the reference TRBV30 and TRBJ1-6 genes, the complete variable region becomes SQTIHQWPATLVQPVGSPLSLECTVEGTSNPNLYWYRQAAGRGLQLLFYSVGIGQISSEVPQNLSASRPQDRQFILSSKKLLLSDSGFYLCAWGRNSPLHFGNGTRLTVT.